This T cell receptor beta chain was found in a study of OX40 agonist ivuxolimab in advanced cancers. This CDR3 has 14 amino acids. Germline V lookup: CDR1 SNHLY, CDR2 FYNNEI. The junction had 10 bases not matched to a gene; V was cut back by 7 bases and J by 9 bases. Here immunoSEQ multiplex PCR was the method, and the copy in TCRdb shows in-frame clones only, minus some. The sample carries about 91,000 clones, around 83% recorded once. The chain links TRBV2 to TRBJ2-1; 9 bases are shared with TRBD2. The receptor comes from an adult with an advanced solid tumor such as melanoma, head and neck, liver or kidney cancer. Source: CD4+ or CD8+ T cells sorted from blood, taken in a trial of the OX40 agonist ivuxolimab. The CDR3 DNA is TGTGCCAGCACCCCCGCGTTAGCGGGAGCTGAGCAGTTCTTC. Its translation is CASTPALAGAEQFF.